The T cell receptor (beta chain) described here comes from a study of neurological immune-mediated disorders. Whole-study results and caveats: Private repertoires in all groups were suggested by the absence of shared CDR3 amino acid sequences among expanded clones across subjects. Phylogenetic grouping put 18 of 34 multiple sclerosis patients' repertoires into one related-CDR3 cluster, a possible signature.

With 10-nucleotide random UMIs, 5'RACE was used to make the cDNA. In TCRdb, the 5' RACE reads were re-called with MiXCR into one record per CDR3 protein. The sample has fewer than 80,000 distinct CDR3 sequences, 4% to 6% seen once. Notes on this clonotype: Its antigen remains unknown.

J was trimmed by 4 bases and V by 7 bases; bases with no gene match: 11. The CDR3 totals 15 residues. The V gene's germline CDR1 is SEHNR and CDR2 FQNEAQ (reference sequence). Libraries used 2 million unsorted PBMCs kept frozen in RNAlater. Sequencing was carried out using PBMCs. This chain connects TRBV7-9 to TRBJ2-3; 7 bases line up with TRBD2. The source of this sequence is a woman in her twenties or thirties with multiple sclerosis. Written as DNA, the CDR3 is TGTGCCAGCAATGAGCGGGGCTATGGGGCAGATACGCAGTATTTT. Translated: CASNERGYGADTQYF.